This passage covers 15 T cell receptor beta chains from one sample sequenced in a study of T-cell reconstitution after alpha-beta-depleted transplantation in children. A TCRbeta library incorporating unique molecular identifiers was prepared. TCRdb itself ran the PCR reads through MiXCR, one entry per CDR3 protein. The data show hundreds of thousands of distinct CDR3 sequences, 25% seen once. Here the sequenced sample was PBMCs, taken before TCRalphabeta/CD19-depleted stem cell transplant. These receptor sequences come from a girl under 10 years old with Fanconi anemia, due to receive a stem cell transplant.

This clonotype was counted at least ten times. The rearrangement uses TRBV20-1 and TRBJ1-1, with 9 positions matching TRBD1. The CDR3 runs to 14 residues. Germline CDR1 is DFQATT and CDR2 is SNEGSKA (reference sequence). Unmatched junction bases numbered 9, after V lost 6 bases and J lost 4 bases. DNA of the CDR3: TGCAGTGCCAACTACAGGGGGCGAGGCACTGAAGCTTTCTTT. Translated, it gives CSANYRGRGTEAFF.

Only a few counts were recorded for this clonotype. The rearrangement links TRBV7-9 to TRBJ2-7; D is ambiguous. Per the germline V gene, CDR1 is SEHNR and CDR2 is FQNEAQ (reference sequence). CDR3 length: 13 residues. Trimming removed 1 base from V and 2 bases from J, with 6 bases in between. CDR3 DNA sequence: TGTGCCAGCAGCTTAGGTCACACCTACGAGCAGTACTTC. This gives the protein CASSLGHTYEQYF.

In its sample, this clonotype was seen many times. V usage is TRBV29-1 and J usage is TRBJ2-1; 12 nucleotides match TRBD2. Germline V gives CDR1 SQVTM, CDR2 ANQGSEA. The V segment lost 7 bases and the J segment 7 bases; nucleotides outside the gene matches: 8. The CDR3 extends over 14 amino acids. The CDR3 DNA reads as TGCAGCGCCCGACTAGCGGGAGCGAGGAATGAGCAGTTCTTC. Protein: CSARLAGARNEQFF.

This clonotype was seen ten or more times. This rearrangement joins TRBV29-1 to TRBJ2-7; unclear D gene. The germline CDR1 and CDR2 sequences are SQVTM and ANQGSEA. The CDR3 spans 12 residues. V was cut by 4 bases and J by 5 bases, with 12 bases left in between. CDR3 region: CSVVGRRDEQYF. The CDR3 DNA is TGCAGCGTTGTGGGAAGGCGAGACGAGCAGTACTTC.

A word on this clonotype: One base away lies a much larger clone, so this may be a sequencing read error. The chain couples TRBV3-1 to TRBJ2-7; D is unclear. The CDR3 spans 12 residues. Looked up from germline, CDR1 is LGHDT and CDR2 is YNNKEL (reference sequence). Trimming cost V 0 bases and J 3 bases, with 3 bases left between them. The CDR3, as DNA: TGTGCCAGCAGCCAAGAAATCTACGAGCAGTACTTC. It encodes CASSQEIYEQYF.

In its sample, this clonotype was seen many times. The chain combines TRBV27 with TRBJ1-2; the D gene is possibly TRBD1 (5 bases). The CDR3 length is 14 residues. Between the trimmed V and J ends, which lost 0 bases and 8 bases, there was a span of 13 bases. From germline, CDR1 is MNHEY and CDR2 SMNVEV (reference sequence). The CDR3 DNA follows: TGTGCCAGCAGTTTATCGGTGGGGCGGGACGGCTACACCTTC. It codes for CASSLSVGRDGYTF.

For the CDR3, the DNA is TGTGCCAGCAGCCCCAGCGGGAGAATCTACGAGCAGTACTTC. Translated: CASSPSGRIYEQYF. The chain is built from TRBV4-2 and TRBJ2-7, with 8 bases fitting TRBD2. Germline trimming cut 4 bases from V and 3 bases from J; bases unmatched to any gene: 5. This CDR3 spans 14 amino acids. The V gene's germline CDR1 is LGHNA and CDR2 YNFKEQ.

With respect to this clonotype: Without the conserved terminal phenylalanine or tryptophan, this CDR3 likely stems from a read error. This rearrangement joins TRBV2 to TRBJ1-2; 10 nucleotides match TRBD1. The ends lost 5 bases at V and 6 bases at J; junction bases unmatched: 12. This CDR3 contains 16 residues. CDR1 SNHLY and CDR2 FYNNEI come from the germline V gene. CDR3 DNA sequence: TGTGCCAGCAGTCCCGGGACAGGGGAGGGTTGGCATGGCTACACCTCC. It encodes CASSPGTGEGWHGYTS.

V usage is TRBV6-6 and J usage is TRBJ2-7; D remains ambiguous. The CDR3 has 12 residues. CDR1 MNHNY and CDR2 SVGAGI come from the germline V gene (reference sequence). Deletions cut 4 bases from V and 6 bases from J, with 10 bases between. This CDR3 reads CASSWEHREQYF. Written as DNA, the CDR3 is TGTGCCAGCAGTTGGGAACACCGCGAGCAGTACTTC.

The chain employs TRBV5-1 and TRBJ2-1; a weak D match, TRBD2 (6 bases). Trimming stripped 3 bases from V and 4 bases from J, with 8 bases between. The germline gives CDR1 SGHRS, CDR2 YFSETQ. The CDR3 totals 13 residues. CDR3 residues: CASSWDSYNEQFF. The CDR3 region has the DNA TGCGCCAGCAGCTGGGACTCTTACAATGAGCAGTTCTTC.

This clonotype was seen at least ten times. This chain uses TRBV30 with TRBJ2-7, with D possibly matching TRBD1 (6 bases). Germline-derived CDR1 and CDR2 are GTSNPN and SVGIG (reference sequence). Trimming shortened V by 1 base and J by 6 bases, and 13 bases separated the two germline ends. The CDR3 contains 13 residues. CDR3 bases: TGTGCCTGGAGTGCGTTGGTAGGGGGCGAGCAGTACTTC. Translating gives CAWSALVGGEQYF.

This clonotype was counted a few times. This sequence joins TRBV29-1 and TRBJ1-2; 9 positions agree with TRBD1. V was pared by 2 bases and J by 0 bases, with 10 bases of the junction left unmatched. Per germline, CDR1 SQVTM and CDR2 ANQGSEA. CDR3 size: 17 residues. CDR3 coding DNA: TGCAGCGTTGAATGGAGGCGGGACAGGGTAGCTAACTATGGCTACACCTTC. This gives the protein CSVEWRRDRVANYGYTF.

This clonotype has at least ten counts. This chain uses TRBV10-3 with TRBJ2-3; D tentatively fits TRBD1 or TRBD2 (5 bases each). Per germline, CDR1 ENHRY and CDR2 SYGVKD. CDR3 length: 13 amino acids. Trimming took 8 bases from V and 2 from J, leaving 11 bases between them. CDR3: CAIRDAYTDTQYF. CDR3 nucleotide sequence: TGTGCCATCCGGGACGCATACACAGATACGCAGTATTTT.

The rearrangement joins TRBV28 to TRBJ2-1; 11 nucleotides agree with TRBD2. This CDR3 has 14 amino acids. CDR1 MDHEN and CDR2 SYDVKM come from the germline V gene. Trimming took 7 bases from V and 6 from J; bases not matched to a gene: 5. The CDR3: CASNWGLAANEQFF. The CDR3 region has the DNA TGTGCCAGCAACTGGGGACTAGCGGCCAATGAGCAGTTCTTC.

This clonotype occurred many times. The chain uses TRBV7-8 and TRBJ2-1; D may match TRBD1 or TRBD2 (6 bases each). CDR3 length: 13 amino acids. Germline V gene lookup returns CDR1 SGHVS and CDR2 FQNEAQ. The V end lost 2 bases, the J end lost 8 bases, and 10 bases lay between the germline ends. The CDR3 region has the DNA TGTGCCAGCAGCTTAACGGGGGCGGATGAGCAGTTCTTC. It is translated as CASSLTGADEQFF. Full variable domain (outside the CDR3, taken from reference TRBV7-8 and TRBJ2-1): GAGVSQSPRYKVAKRGQDVALRCDPISGHVSLFWYQQALGQGPEFLTYFQNEAQLDKSGLPSDRFFAERPEGSVSTLKIQRTQQEDSAVYLCASSLTGADEQFFGPGTRLTVL.